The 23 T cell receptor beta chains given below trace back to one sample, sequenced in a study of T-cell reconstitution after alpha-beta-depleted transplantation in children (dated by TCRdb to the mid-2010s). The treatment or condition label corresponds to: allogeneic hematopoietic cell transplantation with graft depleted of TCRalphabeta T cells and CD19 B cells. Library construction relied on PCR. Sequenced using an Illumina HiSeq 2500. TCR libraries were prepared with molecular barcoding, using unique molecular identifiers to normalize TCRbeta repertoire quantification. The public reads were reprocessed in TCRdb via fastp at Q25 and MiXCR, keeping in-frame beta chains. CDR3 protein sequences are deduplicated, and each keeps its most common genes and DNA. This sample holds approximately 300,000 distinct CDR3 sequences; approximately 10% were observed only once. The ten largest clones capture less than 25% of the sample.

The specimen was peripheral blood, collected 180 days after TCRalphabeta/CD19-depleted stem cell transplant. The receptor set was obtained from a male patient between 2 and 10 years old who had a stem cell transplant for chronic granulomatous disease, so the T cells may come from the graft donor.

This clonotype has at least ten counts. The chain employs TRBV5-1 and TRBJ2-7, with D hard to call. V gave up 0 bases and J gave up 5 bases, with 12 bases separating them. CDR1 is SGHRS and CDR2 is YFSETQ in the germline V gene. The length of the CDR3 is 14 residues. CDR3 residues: CASSLERARDEQYF. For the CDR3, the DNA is TGCGCCAGCAGCTTGGAGCGAGCGAGAGACGAGCAGTACTTC.

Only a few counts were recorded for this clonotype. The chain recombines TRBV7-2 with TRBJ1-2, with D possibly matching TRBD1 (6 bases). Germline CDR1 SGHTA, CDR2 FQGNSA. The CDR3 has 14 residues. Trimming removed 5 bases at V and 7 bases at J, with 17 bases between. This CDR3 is CASSPGTPRGGYTF. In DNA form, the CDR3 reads TGTGCCAGCAGCCCCGGGACACCGCGAGGTGGCTACACCTTC.

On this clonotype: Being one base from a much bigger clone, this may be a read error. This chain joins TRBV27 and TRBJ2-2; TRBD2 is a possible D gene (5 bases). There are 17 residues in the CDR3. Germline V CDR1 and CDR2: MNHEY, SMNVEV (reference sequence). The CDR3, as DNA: TGTGCCAGCAAGTCCGGTAGAGCGGAGACGAACACCGGGGAGCTGATTTTT. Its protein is CASKSGRAETNTGELIF.

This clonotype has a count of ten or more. The CDR3 region is CASSLASGDGEDEQYF. CDR3 in DNA: TGCGCCAGCAGCTTGGCCTCAGGGGATGGTGAGGACGAGCAGTACTTC. The rearrangement links TRBV5-1 to TRBJ2-7; D may be TRBD1 (6 bases). CDR3 length: 16 amino acids. Trimming removed 0 bases at V and 5 bases at J, with 18 bases between. CDR1 SGHRS and CDR2 YFSETQ come from the germline V gene.

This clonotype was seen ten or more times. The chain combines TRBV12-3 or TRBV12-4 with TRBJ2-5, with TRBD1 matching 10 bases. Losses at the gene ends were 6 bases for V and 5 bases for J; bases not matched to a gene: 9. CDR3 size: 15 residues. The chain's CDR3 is CASSIPGQGSETQYF. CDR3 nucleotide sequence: TGTGCCAGCAGCATACCGGGACAGGGGTCGGAGACCCAGTACTTC.

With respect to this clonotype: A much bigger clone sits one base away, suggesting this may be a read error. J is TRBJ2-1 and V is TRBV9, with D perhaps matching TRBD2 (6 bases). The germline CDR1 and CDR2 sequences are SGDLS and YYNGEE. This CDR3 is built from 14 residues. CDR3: CAISGRTNHNEQFF. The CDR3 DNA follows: TGTGCCATCAGCGGGCGGACTAACCACAATGAGCAGTTCTTC.

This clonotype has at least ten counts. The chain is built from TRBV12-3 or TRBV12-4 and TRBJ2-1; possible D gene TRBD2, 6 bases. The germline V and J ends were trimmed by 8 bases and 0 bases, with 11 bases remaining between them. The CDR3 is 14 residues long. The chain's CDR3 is CASSGVSSYNEQFF. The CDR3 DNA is TGTGCCAGCTCGGGGGTGAGCTCCTACAATGAGCAGTTCTTC.

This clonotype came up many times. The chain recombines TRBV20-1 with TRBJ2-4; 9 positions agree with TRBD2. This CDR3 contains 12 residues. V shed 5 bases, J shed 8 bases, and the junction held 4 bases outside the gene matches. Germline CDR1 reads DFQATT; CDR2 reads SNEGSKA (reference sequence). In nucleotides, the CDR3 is TGCAGTGCTTTGGCGGGGGGGGACATTCAGTACTTC. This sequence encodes CSALAGGDIQYF.

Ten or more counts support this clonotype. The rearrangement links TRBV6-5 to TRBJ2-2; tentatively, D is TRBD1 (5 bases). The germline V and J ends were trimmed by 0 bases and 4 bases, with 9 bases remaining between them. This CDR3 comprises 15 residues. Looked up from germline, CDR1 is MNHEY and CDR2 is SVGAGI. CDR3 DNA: TGTGCCAGCAGTTACTCGATCACAGGCACCGGGGAGCTGTTTTTT. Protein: CASSYSITGTGELFF.

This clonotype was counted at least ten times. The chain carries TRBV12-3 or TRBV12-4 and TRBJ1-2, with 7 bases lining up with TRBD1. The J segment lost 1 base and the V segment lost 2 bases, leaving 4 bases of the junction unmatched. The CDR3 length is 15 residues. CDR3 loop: CASSLTQGINYGYTF. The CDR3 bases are TGTGCCAGCAGTTTAACACAGGGGATTAACTATGGCTACACCTTC.

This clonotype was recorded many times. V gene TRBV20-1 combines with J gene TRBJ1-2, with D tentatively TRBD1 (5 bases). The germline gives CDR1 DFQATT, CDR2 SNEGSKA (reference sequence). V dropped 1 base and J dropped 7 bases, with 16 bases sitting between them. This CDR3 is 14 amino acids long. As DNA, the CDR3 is TGCAGTGCTAGAGTGATGGAAGGGACCGGTGGCTACACCTTC. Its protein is CSARVMEGTGGYTF.

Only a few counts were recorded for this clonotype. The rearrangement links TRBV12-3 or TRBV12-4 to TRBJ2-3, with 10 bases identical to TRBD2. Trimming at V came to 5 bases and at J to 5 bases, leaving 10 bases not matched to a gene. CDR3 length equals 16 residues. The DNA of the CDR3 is TGTGCCAGCAGTCCCCTGCAGCGGGGGGGGGGAGATACGCAGTATTTT. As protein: CASSPLQRGGGDTQYF.

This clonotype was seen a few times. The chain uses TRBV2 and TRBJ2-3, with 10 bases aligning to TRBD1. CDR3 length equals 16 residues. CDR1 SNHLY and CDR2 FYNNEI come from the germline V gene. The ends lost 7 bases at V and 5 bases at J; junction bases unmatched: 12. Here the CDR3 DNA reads TGTGCCAGCAAGGCGACAGGGGGCGAGTTTCGAGATACGCAGTATTTT. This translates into CASKATGGEFRDTQYF.

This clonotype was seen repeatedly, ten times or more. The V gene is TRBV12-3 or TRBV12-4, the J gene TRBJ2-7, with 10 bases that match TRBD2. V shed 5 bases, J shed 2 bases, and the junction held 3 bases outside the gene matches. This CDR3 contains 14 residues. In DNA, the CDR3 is TGTGCCAGCAGTGAGGGACTAGCGACCTACGAGCAGTACTTC. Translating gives CASSEGLATYEQYF.

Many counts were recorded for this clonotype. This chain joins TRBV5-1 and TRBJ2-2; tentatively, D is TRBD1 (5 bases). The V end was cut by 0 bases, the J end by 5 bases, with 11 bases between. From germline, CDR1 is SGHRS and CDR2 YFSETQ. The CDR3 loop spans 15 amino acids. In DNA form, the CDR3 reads TGCGCCAGCAGCTTGGCCGTGGGGCCTACCGGGGAGCTGTTTTTT. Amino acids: CASSLAVGPTGELFF. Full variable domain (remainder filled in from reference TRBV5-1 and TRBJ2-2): KAGVTQTPRYLIKTRGQQVTLSCSPISGHRSVSWYQQTPGQGLQFLFEYFSETQRNKGNFPGRFSGRQFSNSRSEMNVSTLELGDSALYLCASSLAVGPTGELFFGEGSRLTVL.

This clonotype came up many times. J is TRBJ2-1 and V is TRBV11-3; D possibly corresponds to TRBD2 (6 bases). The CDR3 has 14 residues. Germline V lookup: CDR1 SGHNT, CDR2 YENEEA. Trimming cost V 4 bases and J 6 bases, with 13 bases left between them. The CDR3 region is CASSSGLLPNEQFF. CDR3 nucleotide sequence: TGTGCCAGCAGCTCCGGACTACTCCCCAATGAGCAGTTCTTC.

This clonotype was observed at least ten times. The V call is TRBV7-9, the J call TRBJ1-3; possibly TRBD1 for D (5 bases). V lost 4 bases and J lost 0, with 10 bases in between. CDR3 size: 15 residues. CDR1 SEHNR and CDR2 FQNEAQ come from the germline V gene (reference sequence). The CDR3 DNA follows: TGTGCCAGCAGCTCCGGGACTATCTCTGGAAACACCATATATTTT. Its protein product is CASSSGTISGNTIYF.

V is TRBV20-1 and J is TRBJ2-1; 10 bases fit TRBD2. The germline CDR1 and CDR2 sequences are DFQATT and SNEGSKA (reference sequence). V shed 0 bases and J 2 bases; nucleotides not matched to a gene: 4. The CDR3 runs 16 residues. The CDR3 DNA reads TGCAGTGCTAGAGATAGCGGGAGGCCACCCTACAATGAGCAGTTCTTC. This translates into CSARDSGRPPYNEQFF.

Here the CDR3 DNA reads TGTGCCAGCAGCCCGGGTGGAGGGGAGGAAAAACTGTTTTTT. Protein: CASSPGGGEEKLFF. The chain joins TRBV28 to TRBJ1-4, with D perhaps matching TRBD1 (5 bases). The CDR3 loop spans 14 amino acids. The V end was cut by 6 bases, the J end by 8 bases, with 16 bases between. Germline values: CDR1 MDHEN, CDR2 SYDVKM.

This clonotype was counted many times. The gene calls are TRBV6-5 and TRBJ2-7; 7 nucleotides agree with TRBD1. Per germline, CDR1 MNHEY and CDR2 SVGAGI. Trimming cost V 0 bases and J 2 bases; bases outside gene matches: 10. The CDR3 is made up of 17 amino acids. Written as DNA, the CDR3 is TGTGCCAGCAGTTACTCAGAAGGCTGGACAGGACCCTACGAGCAGTACTTC. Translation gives CASSYSEGWTGPYEQYF.

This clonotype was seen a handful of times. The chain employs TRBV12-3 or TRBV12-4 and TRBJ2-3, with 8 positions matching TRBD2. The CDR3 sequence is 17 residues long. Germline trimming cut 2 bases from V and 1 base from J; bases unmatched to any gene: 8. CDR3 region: CASSLLGTSYGTDTQYF. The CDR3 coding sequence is TGTGCCAGCAGTTTACTGGGGACTAGTTACGGCACAGATACGCAGTATTTT.

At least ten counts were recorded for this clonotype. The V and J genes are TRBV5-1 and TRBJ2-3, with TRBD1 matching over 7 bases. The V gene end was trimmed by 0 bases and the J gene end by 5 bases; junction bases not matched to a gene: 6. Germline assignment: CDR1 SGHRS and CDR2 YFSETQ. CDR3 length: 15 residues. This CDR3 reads CASSLDRGVGDTQYF. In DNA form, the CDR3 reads TGCGCCAGCAGCTTGGACAGGGGAGTCGGAGATACGCAGTATTTT.

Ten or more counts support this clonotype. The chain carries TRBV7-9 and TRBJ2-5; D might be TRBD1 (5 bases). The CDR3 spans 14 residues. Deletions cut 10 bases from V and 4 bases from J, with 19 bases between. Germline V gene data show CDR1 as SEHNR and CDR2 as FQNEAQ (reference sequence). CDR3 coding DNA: TGTGCCATCACCCACCAGGGAAGGGGAGAGACCCAGTACTTC. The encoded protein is CAITHQGRGETQYF.